This T cell receptor (beta chain) came from a study of shared clonotypes between healthy human individuals. The study, taken as a whole, reports: What limited the represented genetic and exposure-history diversity was the small number of donors.

Trimming took 7 bases from V and 5 from J, leaving 15 bases between them. This CDR3 is built from 14 residues. Germline lookup yields CDR1 WSHSY and CDR2 SAAADI. About this clone itself: What it recognizes is unknown.

Genomic DNA (from each subset) was split evenly across several immunoSEQ plates. Method: immunoSEQ multiplex PCR; TCRdb's copy keeps in-frame clones and lacks some. This sample yields just over 2,000,000 clones, of which roughly 96% are seen a single time; more than 0.1% belongs to the top ten. The sequencing input was naive CD4+ T cells sorted from blood. As for subset: CD45RA+ positively selected. The chain links TRBV10-2 to TRBJ1-5, with D unresolved. This clonotype originated in a man aged 18-30 years in good health. The CDR3: CASTPAALDQPQHF. The CDR3 nucleotides read TGCGCCAGCACTCCTGCGGCCCTTGATCAGCCCCAGCATTTT.